This T cell receptor (beta chain) derives from a study of cytomegalovirus exposure and HLA in healthy donors. As for the study in general: Prior work identified 100 million to 130 million unique TCR beta sequences in 190 million or so T cells. Findings of the study overall: Clonal expansion was found to be greater in HLA-associated TCR beta chains than in equally common others in a later analysis.

This clone was seen once. Its antigen is unknown. Germline-derived CDR1 and CDR2 are SGHRS and YFSETQ. This CDR3 comprises 14 residues. The V and J ends lost 3 bases and 5 bases respectively, with 15 bases between them. The PCR had 60 Vbeta and 13 Jbeta primers. TCRdb's copy holds only in-frame clones and misses some; the assay was immunoSEQ multiplex PCR. The table records 150,000 to 200,000 clones, approximately 80% of them present only once. The material sequenced was PBMCs. This chain joins TRBV5-1 and TRBJ2-7; TRBD2 might be the D (5 bases). The receptor was derived from a male donor in good health and CMV-seropositive. The CDR3 nucleotides read TGCGCCAGCAGCTCCGGGGTCCGTAGCAACGAGCAGTACTTC. Protein product: CASSSGVRSNEQYF.